A selection of T cell receptor beta chains follows, all from one sample in a study of blood T cell repertoires in COVID-19. Profiled with immunoSEQ multiplex PCR; TCRdb holds only in-frame clones, not every one. The sample holds fewer than 250,000 clones, roughly 83% seen once. Sequenced: peripheral blood. The receptors were gathered from a woman in her fifties or sixties with acute or convalescent COVID-19. CDR3s include the opening cysteine and the closing phenylalanine or tryptophan. The D gene is left open where the match is weak. A clone size is listed for some rows: how often the clone was seen (once, few, many), or a class if it is expanded.

>TRBJ1-2|TRBV2|TRBD1|-
TGTGCCAGCGTCCGGGACAGGGGCGAACTGGGGGGCTACACCTTC
CASVRDRGELGGYTF
>TRBJ1-4|TRBV28|TRBD1|-
TGTGCCAGCAGTTTACGGCGGACAGGGAGTGAAAAACTGTTTTTT
CASSLRRTGSEKLFF
>TRBJ2-3|TRBV28|-|-
TGTGCCAGCAGCCCTGCGGGAACCGGCACAGATACGCAGTATTTT
CASSPAGTGTDTQYF
>TRBJ2-7|TRBV2|TRBD2|-
TGTGCCAGCAGTGAAGCTAGCGGGATGGAATACGAGCAGTACTTC
CASSEASGMEYEQYF
>TRBJ1-5|TRBV5-1|TRBD1|few
TGCGCCAGCAGCGAATCGACAGGGGGCGGTCAGCCCCAGCATTTT
CASSESTGGGQPQHF
>TRBJ2-5|TRBV28|-|-
TGTGCCAGCACCACCGGAGGAGTGGAGACCCAGTACTTC
CASTTGGVETQYF
>TRBJ1-6|TRBV5-1|-|once
TGCGCCAGCAGCTTTTTACAGGGAGATGGTTCACCCCTCCACTTT
CASSFLQGDGSPLHF
>TRBJ1-6|TRBV5-5|-|-
TGTGCCAGCAGCGACCACCGGGACACCTTTAATTCACCCCTCCACTTT
CASSDHRDTFNSPLHF
>TRBJ1-3|TRBV10-3|-|-
TGTGCCATCAGCCCGGACATCTCTGGAAACACCATATATTTT
CAISPDISGNTIYF
>TRBJ2-1|TRBV5-1|TRBD1|-
TGCGCCAGCAGCTTCTTACAGGGGGATGAGCAGTTCTTC
CASSFLQGDEQFF
>TRBJ1-6|TRBV27|-|few
TGTGCCAGCAGACAGGGAGATAATTCACCCCTCCACTTT
CASRQGDNSPLHF
>TRBJ1-2|TRBV19|-|-
TGTGCCAGTAGTATGGGACTGAGGGCGGACTATGGCTACACCTTC
CASSMGLRADYGYTF
>TRBJ1-4|TRBV4-2|TRBD1|once
TGTGCCAGCAGCGCGCAGGGGGCTTTGGGAGAAAAACTGTTTTTT
CASSAQGALGEKLFF
>TRBJ2-2|TRBV10-3|-|-
TGTGCCATCAGTGCAGAGAGGGATACCGGGGAGCTGTTTTTT
CAISAERDTGELFF
>TRBJ2-2|TRBV2|TRBD1|-
TGTGCCAGCAATGACAGGGGAGCTACCGGGGAGCTGTTTTTT
CASNDRGATGELFF
>TRBJ1-2|TRBV11-2|-|-
TGTGCCAGCAGCTTAGCCCCAGAAAGGAGTGGCTACACCTTC
CASSLAPERSGYTF
>TRBJ2-7|TRBV28|TRBD2|-
TGTGCCAGCGATTCCAGCGGGGGGGCTGGTGAGCAGTACTTC
CASDSSGGAGEQYF